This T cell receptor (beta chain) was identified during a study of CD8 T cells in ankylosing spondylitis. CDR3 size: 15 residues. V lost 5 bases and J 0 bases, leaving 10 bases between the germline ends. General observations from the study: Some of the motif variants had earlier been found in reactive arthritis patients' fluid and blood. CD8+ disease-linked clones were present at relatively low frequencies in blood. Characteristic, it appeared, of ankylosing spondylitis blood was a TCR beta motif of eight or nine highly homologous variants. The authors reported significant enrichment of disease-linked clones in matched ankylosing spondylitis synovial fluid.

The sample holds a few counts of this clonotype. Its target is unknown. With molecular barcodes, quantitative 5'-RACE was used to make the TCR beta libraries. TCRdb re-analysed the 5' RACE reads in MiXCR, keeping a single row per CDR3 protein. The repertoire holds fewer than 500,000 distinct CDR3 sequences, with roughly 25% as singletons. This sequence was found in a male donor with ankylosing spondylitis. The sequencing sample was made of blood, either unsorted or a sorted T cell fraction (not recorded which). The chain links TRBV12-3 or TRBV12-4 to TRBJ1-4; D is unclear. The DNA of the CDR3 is TGTGCCAGCAGTAGACGGATTGCAACTAATGAAAAACTGTTTTTT. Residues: CASSRRIATNEKLFF.